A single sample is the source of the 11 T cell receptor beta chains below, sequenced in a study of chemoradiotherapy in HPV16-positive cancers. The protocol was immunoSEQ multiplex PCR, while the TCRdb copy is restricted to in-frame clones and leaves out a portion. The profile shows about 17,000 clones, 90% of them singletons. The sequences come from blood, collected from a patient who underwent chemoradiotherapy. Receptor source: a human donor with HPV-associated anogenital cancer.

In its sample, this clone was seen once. Written as DNA, the CDR3 is TGTGCCTGGAGACTGGGAAACACCATATATTTT. The encoded protein is CAWRLGNTIYF. The rearrangement joins TRBV30 to TRBJ1-3; D gene uncertain. Trimming took 3 bases from V and 4 from J, leaving 4 bases between them. The CDR3 covers 11 residues. Germline V CDR1 and CDR2: GTSNPN, SVGIG (reference sequence). The full variable domain, its missing parts supplied by reference TRBV30 and TRBJ1-3, is SQTIHQWPATLVQPVGSPLSLECTVEGTSNPNLYWYRQAAGRGLQLLFYSVGIGQISSEVPQNLSASRPQDRQFILSSKKLLLSDSGFYLCAWRLGNTIYFGEGSWLTVV.

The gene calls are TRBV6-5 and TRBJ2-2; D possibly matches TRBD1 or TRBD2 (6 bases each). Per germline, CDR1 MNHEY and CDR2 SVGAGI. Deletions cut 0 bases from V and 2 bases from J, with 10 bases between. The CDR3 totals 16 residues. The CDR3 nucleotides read TGTGCCAGCAGTTACTCCAGGGGAGGTAACACCGGGGAGCTGTTTTTT. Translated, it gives CASSYSRGGNTGELFF.

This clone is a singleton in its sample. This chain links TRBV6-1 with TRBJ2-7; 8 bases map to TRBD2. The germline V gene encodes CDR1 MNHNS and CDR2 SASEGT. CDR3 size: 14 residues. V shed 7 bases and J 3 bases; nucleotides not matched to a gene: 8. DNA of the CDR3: TGTGCCAGCAATCTCCTCGGGGGGGGCTACGAGCAGTACGTC. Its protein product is CASNLLGGGYEQYV.

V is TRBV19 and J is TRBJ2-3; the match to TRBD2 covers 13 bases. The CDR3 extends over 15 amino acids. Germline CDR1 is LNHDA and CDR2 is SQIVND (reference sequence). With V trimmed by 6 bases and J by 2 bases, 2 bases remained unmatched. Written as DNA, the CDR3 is TGTGCCAGTAGCGGACTAGCGGGGGTCACAGATACGCAGTATTTT. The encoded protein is CASSGLAGVTDTQYF.

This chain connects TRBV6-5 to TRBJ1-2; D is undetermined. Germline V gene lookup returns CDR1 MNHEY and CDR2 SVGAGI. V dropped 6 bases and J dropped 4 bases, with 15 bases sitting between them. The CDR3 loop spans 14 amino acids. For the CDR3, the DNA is TGTGCCAGCAGATCCCCTCGGGAGGGCTATGGCTACACCTTC. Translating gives CASRSPREGYGYTF.

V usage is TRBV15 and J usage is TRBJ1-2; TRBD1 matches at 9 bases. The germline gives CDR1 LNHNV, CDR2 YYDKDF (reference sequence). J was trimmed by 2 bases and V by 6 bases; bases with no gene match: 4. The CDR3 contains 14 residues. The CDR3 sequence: CATRDRGGNYGYTF. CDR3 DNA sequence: TGTGCCACCAGGGACAGGGGAGGGAACTATGGCTACACCTTC.

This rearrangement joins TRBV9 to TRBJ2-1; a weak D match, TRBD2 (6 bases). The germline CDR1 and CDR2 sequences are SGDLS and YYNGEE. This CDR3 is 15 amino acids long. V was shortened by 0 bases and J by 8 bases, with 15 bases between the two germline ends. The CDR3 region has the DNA TGTGCCAGCAGCGTAGGAAGAAGGGGCGGGGATGAGCAGTTCTTC. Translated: CASSVGRRGGDEQFF.

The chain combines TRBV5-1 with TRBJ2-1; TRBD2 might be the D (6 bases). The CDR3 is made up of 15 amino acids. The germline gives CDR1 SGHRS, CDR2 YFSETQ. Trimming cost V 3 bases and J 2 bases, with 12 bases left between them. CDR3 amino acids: CASSSSDWPYNEQFF. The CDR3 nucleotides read TGCGCCAGCAGCTCTAGCGATTGGCCCTACAATGAGCAGTTCTTC.

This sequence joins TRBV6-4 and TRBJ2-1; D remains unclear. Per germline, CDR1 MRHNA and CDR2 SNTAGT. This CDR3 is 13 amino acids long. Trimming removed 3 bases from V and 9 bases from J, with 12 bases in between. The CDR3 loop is CASSESPSGEQFF. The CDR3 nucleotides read TGTGCCAGCAGTGAGTCCCCGTCGGGTGAGCAGTTCTTC.

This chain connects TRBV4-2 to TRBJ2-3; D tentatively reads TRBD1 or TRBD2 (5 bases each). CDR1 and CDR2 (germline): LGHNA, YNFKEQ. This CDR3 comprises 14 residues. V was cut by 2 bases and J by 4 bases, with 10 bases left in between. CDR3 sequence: CASSQQVGADTQYF. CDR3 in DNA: TGTGCCAGCAGCCAACAAGTGGGGGCAGATACGCAGTATTTT.

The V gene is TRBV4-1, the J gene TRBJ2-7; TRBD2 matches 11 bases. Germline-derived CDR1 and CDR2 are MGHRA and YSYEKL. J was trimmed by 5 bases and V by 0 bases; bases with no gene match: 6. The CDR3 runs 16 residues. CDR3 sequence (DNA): TGCGCCAGCAGCCAAGATCCACCGACTAGCGGGGACGAGCAGTACTTC. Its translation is CASSQDPPTSGDEQYF.